This T cell receptor (beta chain) was profiled in a study of blood T cell repertoires in COVID-19. Profiling relied on immunoSEQ multiplex PCR, and the TCRdb table lists in-frame clones only, not all of them. The sample consists of 120,000 to 150,000 clones, about four fifths of them appearing once. The ends lost 8 bases at V and 2 bases at J; junction bases unmatched: 9. The CDR3 sequence is 14 residues long. CDR1 SQVTM and CDR2 ANQGSEA come from the germline V gene. The clonotype comes from a woman aged 18-29 years who had been exposed to COVID-19. The sample comprised PBMCs or T cells enriched from blood (not recorded which). The chain combines TRBV29-1 with TRBJ1-2; 9 bases align to TRBD1. The CDR3 DNA follows: TGCAGCTCTTGGGGACAGGGACTCAACTATGGCTACACCTTC. Protein product: CSSWGQGLNYGYTF. Filled out from reference TRBV29-1 and TRBJ1-2, the complete variable domain reads SAVISQKPSRDICQRGTSLTIQCQVDSQVTMMFWYRQQPGQSLTLIATANQGSEATYESGFVIDKFPISRPNLTFSTLTVSNMSPEDSSIYLCSSWGQGLNYGYTFGSGTRLTVV.